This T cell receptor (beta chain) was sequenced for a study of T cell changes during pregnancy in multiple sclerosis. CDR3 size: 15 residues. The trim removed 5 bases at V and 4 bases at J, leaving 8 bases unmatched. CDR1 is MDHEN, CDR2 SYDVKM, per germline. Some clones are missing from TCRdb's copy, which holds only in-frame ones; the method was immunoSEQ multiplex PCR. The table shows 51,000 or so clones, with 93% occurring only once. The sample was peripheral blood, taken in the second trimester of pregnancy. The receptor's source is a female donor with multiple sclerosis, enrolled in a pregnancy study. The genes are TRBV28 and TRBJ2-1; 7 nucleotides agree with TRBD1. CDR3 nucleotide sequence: TGTGCCAGCAGTCATGACAGGGAACTATACAATGAGCAGTTCTTC. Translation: CASSHDRELYNEQFF. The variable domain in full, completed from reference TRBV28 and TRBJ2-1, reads DVKVTQSSRYLVKRTGEKVFLECVQDMDHENMFWYRQDPGLGLRLIYFSYDVKMKEKGDIPEGYSVSREKKERFSLILESASTNQTSMYLCASSHDRELYNEQFFGPGTRLTVL.